These 10 T cell receptor beta chains were sequenced from one sample in a study of CD8 T cells in Susac syndrome. After extraction with the RNeasy kit, about 0.5 to 1 ug of the RNA was reverse transcribed using random hexamers. TCRdb itself ran the immunoSEQ multiplex PCR reads through MiXCR, one entry per CDR3 protein. Of about 140,000 distinct CDR3 sequences listed, over 85% are singletons. Sequencing was performed on CD8+ T cells from PBMCs. The source of these receptors is a human donor in good health.

V usage is TRBV19 and J usage is TRBJ2-1; 9 bases match TRBD1. This CDR3 has 14 residues. J gave up 3 bases and V 10 bases, and 7 bases lay outside the gene matches. Germline assignment: CDR1 LNHDA and CDR2 SQIVND (reference sequence). CDR3 coding DNA: TGTGCCACTTCGTTGACAGGGGGCTACAATGAGCAGTTCTTC. Amino acid sequence: CATSLTGGYNEQFF.

The J gene is TRBJ2-7, the V gene TRBV7-9, with 10 bases aligning to TRBD1. The CDR3 extends over 16 amino acids. Germline V gives CDR1 SEHNR, CDR2 FQNEAQ (reference sequence). The J segment lost 7 bases and the V segment lost 4 bases, leaving 13 bases of the junction unmatched. This CDR3 reads CASSSRTGGSYEEQYF. The CDR3 nucleotides read TGTGCCAGCAGCTCCCGGACAGGGGGGTCCTACGAAGAGCAGTACTTC.

The rearrangement links TRBV12-3 or TRBV12-4 to TRBJ2-5, with D maybe TRBD1 (6 bases). Trimming took 3 bases from V and 6 from J, leaving 14 bases between them. This CDR3 region has 14 residues. CDR3 in amino acids: CASSLPTGWQTQYF. CDR3 sequence (DNA): TGTGCCAGCAGTTTGCCCACAGGGTGGCAGACCCAGTACTTC.

The chain has TRBV19 and TRBJ1-5, with D unclear. This CDR3 spans 15 amino acids. Germline V lookup: CDR1 LNHDA, CDR2 SQIVND (reference sequence). The germline V and J ends were trimmed by 6 bases and 0 bases, with 12 bases remaining between them. CDR3 residues: CASRTGSYSNQPQHF. The CDR3 DNA follows: TGTGCCAGTAGAACCGGGAGCTATAGCAATCAGCCCCAGCATTTT.

The V call is TRBV29-1, the J call TRBJ1-2; the D is unclear. Germline V gene data show CDR1 as SQVTM and CDR2 as ANQGSEA. V lost 0 bases to trimming and J lost 3 bases, with 8 bases between them. This CDR3 region has 13 residues. The CDR3 DNA reads TGCAGCGTTGAAGATCTGAGGTACTATGGCTACACCTTC. It codes for CSVEDLRYYGYTF.

The J gene is TRBJ2-1, the V gene TRBV25-1; 10 nucleotides line up with TRBD1. The germline V gene has CDR1 MGHDK and CDR2 SYGVNS. Unmatched junction bases numbered 10, after V lost 8 bases and J lost 9 bases. The CDR3 is made up of 14 amino acids. CDR3 residues: CASGTGTGDFEQFF. For the CDR3, the DNA is TGTGCCAGCGGTACCGGGACAGGGGATTTTGAGCAGTTCTTC. Variable domain in full (rest from reference TRBV25-1 and TRBJ2-1): EADIYQTPRYLVIGTGKKITLECSQTMGHDKMYWYQQDPGMELHLIHYSYGVNSTEKGDLSSESTVSRIRTEHFPLTLESARPSHTSQYLCASGTGTGDFEQFFGPGTRLTVL.

The CDR3 sequence: CASSPRTGAYNEQFF. The DNA for the CDR3 is TGTGCCAGCAGTCCGAGGACAGGGGCCTACAATGAGCAGTTCTTC. J is TRBJ2-1 and V is TRBV28; TRBD1 agrees at 9 bases. V shed 5 bases, J shed 2 bases, and the junction held 4 bases outside the gene matches. The CDR3 covers 15 residues. Germline V gene sequence: CDR1 MDHEN, CDR2 SYDVKM.

The rearrangement uses TRBV15 and TRBJ2-1; D is undetermined. Germline V CDR1 and CDR2: LNHNV, YYDKDF (reference sequence). With 11 bases removed from V and 0 bases from J, the gap between germline ends came to 8 bases. The CDR3 has 12 residues. DNA of the CDR3: TGTGCCGCTGCTAGCTCCTACAATGAGCAGTTCTTC. Amino acids: CAAASSYNEQFF.

The sample holds one count of this clonotype. V gene TRBV11-2 combines with J gene TRBJ2-7; possible D gene TRBD1, 6 bases. The germline CDR1 and CDR2 sequences are SGHAT and FQNNGV. V was clipped by 5 bases and J by 7 bases, with 12 bases between them. This CDR3 has 12 amino acids. This CDR3 is CASSPGVKEQYF. The CDR3 region has the DNA TGTGCCAGCAGCCCAGGGGTCAAGGAGCAGTACTTC.

The chain is built from TRBV12-3 or TRBV12-4 and TRBJ2-1; 7 nucleotides match TRBD2. This CDR3 is built from 14 residues. The ends lost 9 bases at V and 4 bases at J; junction bases unmatched: 9. DNA for the CDR3: TGTGCCAGTGGAACCGGGACTATATACAATGAGCAGTTCTTC. This sequence encodes CASGTGTIYNEQFF.